This T cell receptor (beta chain) derives from a study of T cell responses to AZD1222 COVID-19 vaccine. Study in general: Second-dose intervals near 4 or 12 weeks were combined. Study findings and constraints: Nearly half of spike-specific TCRs reportedly target variant regions that are unmutated in the B.1.351 and B.1.1.7 variants.

Germline V gives CDR1 SGHVS, CDR2 FQNEAQ. This CDR3 region has 14 residues. V was pared by 5 bases and J by 6 bases, with 5 bases of the junction left unmatched. Regarding this clone: What it binds is not known.

Here immunoSEQ multiplex PCR was the method, and the copy in TCRdb shows in-frame clones only, minus some. The table lists about 140,000 clones, 80% to 95% of them singletons. The specimen was peripheral blood, collected on day 0 of AZD1222 vaccination. The source of this sequence is an adult in good health. The rearrangement uses TRBV7-8 and TRBJ1-2, with 11 nucleotides matching TRBD1. CDR3 protein: CASSTRTGGDGYTF. CDR3 coding DNA: TGTGCCAGCAGCACCCGGACAGGGGGCGATGGCTACACCTTC.